This TCR beta chain derives from a study of T cells in localized non-small cell lung cancer. Overall study findings and caveats: It was uninvolved adjacent lung that showed the highest T cell clonality, exceeding tumor. Because researchers sequenced only one region of the tumor, heterogeneity is still possible.

This clone was detected only a few times. Its target is unknown. The assay was immunoSEQ multiplex PCR, and TCRdb's table has in-frame clones only and misses some. This sample has about 5,400 clones, with about 40% found just once. Trimming took 0 bases from V and 8 from J; bases not matched to a gene: 15. Looked up from germline, CDR1 is SGDLS and CDR2 is YYNGEE. The CDR3 has 17 residues. The sequenced sample was lung tumor tissue, obtained before any cancer treatment. J is TRBJ2-3 and V is TRBV9; 7 bases map to TRBD2. The TCR originated in a male donor older than 55 with stage I squamous cell lung carcinoma. CDR3 in amino acids: CASSVDGSRGRTVTQYF. The CDR3 DNA reads TGTGCCAGCAGCGTAGACGGGTCGCGGGGGAGGACGGTTACGCAGTATTTT.